Detailed here is one T cell receptor (beta chain). This sample was included in a study of tumor-infiltrating lymphocytes in localized non-small cell lung cancer. Germline assignment: CDR1 MDHEN and CDR2 SYDVKM. After removal of 8 bases from V and 4 bases from J, the junction contained 9 bases not matched to a gene. The CDR3 is 14 residues long. Profiling relied on immunoSEQ multiplex PCR, and the TCRdb table lists in-frame clones only, not all of them. The sample shows some 30,000 clones, over 75% of them seen only once. Sequencing input: lung tumor tissue. The receptor comes from a human donor with non-small cell lung cancer. This chain uses TRBV28 with TRBJ1-2; 8 bases map to TRBD1. The CDR3 protein is CASLGGDRSYGYTF. Here the CDR3 DNA reads TGTGCCAGCTTGGGAGGGGACAGGTCCTATGGCTACACCTTC.